This is a list of T cell receptor beta chains from one sample in a study of blood T cells in healthy people across ages. TCRdb analysed the 5' RACE reads with MiXCR anew, one entry per CDR3 protein. The table records 500,000 to 700,000 distinct CDR3 sequences, 25% to 30% of them present only once. What was sequenced was blood. The source is a woman of 80 years or more in good health. Both conserved end residues are part of each CDR3. The order of the fields is CDR3 length, V gene, clone size, J gene, D gene, CDR3 protein, CDR3 DNA. The D gene is left open where the match is weak. A clone size is listed for some rows: how often the clone was seen (once, few, many), or a class if it is expanded.

length: 15
V: TRBV18
size: many
J: TRBJ2-3
D: -
CDR3: CASSPPGEGTDTQYF
DNA: TGTGCCAGCTCACCACCGGGGGAGGGCACAGATACGCAGTATTTT

length: 15
V: TRBV7-2
size: -
J: TRBJ2-1
D: TRBD2
CDR3: CASSLIGGGYNEQFF
DNA: TGTGCCAGCAGCTTAATAGGCGGGGGTTACAATGAGCAGTTCTTC

length: 15
V: TRBV7-2
size: -
J: TRBJ2-1
D: TRBD2
CDR3: CASRAGTSGHNEQFF
DNA: TGTGCCAGCAGGGCTGGGACTAGCGGTCACAATGAGCAGTTCTTC

length: 14
V: TRBV19
size: few
J: TRBJ2-1
D: TRBD2
CDR3: CASSKILGTTEQFF
DNA: TGTGCCAGTAGTAAAATCCTCGGGACTACAGAGCAGTTCTTC

length: 14
V: TRBV28
size: -
J: TRBJ1-5
D: -
CDR3: CASSLGRGGQPQHF
DNA: TGTGCCAGCAGTTTGGGACGGGGCGGTCAGCCCCAGCATTTT

length: 13
V: TRBV7-6
size: -
J: TRBJ1-5
D: -
CDR3: CASSPGHDQPQHF
DNA: TGTGCCAGCAGCCCGGGACACGATCAGCCCCAGCATTTT

length: 14
V: TRBV6-2/TRBV6-3
size: once
J: TRBJ1-2
D: TRBD1
CDR3: CASSSPGQCYGYTF
DNA: TGTGCCAGCAGTTCTCCGGGACAGTGCTATGGCTACACCTTC

length: 15
V: TRBV6-8
size: few
J: TRBJ1-2
D: -
CDR3: CASSLGRRSNYGYTF
DNA: TGTGCCAGCAGTTTGGGACGGAGATCTAACTATGGCTACACCTTC

length: 14
V: TRBV6-2/TRBV6-3
size: -
J: TRBJ1-6
D: -
CDR3: CASTLGTYNPLLHF
DNA: TGTGCCAGCACCCTTGGCACCTATAATCCACTCCTCCACTTT

length: 13
V: TRBV10-3
size: -
J: TRBJ1-1
D: -
CDR3: CATVGRVNTEAFF
DNA: TGTGCCACCGTGGGACGAGTGAACACTGAAGCTTTCTTT

length: 16
V: TRBV5-1
size: few
J: TRBJ1-4
D: -
CDR3: CASGTGRTPGHEKLFF
DNA: TGCGCCAGCGGCACCGGACGGACACCGGGGCATGAAAAACTGTTTTTT

length: 15
V: TRBV28
size: -
J: TRBJ1-4
D: -
CDR3: CASSPPSNPNEKLFF
DNA: TGTGCCAGCAGCCCGCCCAGTAATCCCAATGAAAAACTGTTTTTT

length: 15
V: TRBV5-1
size: few
J: TRBJ1-5
D: TRBD1
CDR3: CASSLAGGSFQPQHF
DNA: TGCGCCAGCAGCTTGGCAGGGGGTTCCTTTCAGCCCCAGCATTTT

length: 14
V: TRBV6-6
size: -
J: TRBJ2-1
D: TRBD2
CDR3: CASSRTSGRSEQFF
DNA: TGTGCCAGCAGCCGGACTAGCGGGAGATCTGAGCAGTTCTTC

length: 17
V: TRBV11-2
size: few
J: TRBJ1-2
D: TRBD1
CDR3: CASSLSTGTGDNYGYTF
DNA: TGTGCCAGCAGCTTATCTACCGGGACAGGGGATAACTATGGCTACACCTTC

length: 13
V: TRBV6-5
size: many
J: TRBJ2-7
D: -
CDR3: CASSYPPLYEQYF
DNA: TGTGCCAGCAGCTACCCGCCTTTATACGAGCAGTACTTC

length: 15
V: TRBV9
size: few
J: TRBJ2-2
D: -
CDR3: CASRPSGADTGELFF
DNA: TGTGCCAGCAGGCCCTCGGGGGCGGACACCGGGGAGCTGTTTTTT